This T cell receptor (beta chain) was sequenced for a study of cytomegalovirus exposure and HLA in healthy donors. Study as a whole: Counted in an early data release were tens of millions of unique TCRs from HLA-typed donors.

Vbeta (60) and Jbeta (13) primers were used in the PCR. Clones were read by immunoSEQ multiplex PCR, and TCRdb kept only the in-frame ones, dropping some. The sample has 100,000 to 150,000 clones, 65% to 75% seen once. Donors showed nominal health when sampled, although they likely had unrecorded immune exposures. The CDR3 runs 14 residues. Germline V gives CDR1 MNHEY, CDR2 SMNVEV (reference sequence). V dropped 6 bases and J dropped 11 bases, with 20 bases sitting between them. Whole-study results and caveats: There were reportedly fewer N-insertions in an Asian-associated ancestry cluster than the approximately 670-donor mean, in a later analysis. In a later analysis, several top co-occurrence clusters appeared linked to parvovirus B19, influenza, CMV and Epstein-Barr virus.

With respect to this clone: What it recognizes is unknown.

The chain couples TRBV27 to TRBJ2-1, with D tentatively TRBD2 (7 bases). The specimen was PBMCs. The sequence was obtained from a woman aged 45 to 65 in good health and CMV-seropositive. This CDR3 reads CASSPRGGGPKQFF. The CDR3 DNA reads TGTGCCAGCAGCCCACGAGGGGGGGGCCCTAAGCAGTTCTTC.